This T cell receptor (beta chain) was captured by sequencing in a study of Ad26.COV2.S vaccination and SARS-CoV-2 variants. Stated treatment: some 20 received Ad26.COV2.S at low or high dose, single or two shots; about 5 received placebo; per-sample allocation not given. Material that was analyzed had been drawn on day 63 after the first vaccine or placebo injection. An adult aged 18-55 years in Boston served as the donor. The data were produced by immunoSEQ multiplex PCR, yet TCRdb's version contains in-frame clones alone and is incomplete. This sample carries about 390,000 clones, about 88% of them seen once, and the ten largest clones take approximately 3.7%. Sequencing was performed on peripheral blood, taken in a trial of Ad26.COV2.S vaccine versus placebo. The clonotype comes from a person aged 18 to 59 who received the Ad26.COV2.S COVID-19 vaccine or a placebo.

The CDR3 reads CASSQENRANEKLFF. The CDR3 DNA follows: TGCGCCAGCAGCCAAGAGAATCGAGCGAATGAAAAACTGTTTTTT. The chain links TRBV4-1 to TRBJ1-4; D is unclear. The CDR3 loop spans 15 amino acids. CDR1 and CDR2 from the germline V gene are MGHRA and YSYEKL. Trimming pared 0 bases from V and 5 bases from J, leaving 10 bases between.